These 13 T cell receptor beta chains came from one sample sequenced in a study of T-cell memory formation after mild COVID-19. TCRdb passed the 5' RACE reads through MiXCR, listing each CDR3 protein once. The table lists hundreds of thousands of distinct CDR3 sequences, roughly 15% of them singletons. Input material: PBMCs or a T cell subset sorted from them (not recorded which). The receptors originated from an adult woman who had mild COVID-19 (a few samples of this study predate the infection). Cell type and time point are not known.

This clonotype was observed a few times. The genes are TRBV5-1 and TRBJ1-2, with 7 bases matching TRBD1. The CDR3 length is 14 residues. After removal of 0 bases from V and 4 bases from J, the junction contained 3 bases not matched to a gene. The germline gives CDR1 SGHRS, CDR2 YFSETQ. The CDR3 sequence: CASSLEGALYGYTF. The DNA of the CDR3 is TGCGCCAGCAGCTTGGAGGGGGCGCTCTATGGCTACACCTTC. The entire variable domain, with the rest obtained from reference TRBV5-1 and TRBJ1-2, is as follows: KAGVTQTPRYLIKTRGQQVTLSCSPISGHRSVSWYQQTPGQGLQFLFEYFSETQRNKGNFPGRFSGRQFSNSRSEMNVSTLELGDSALYLCASSLEGALYGYTFGSGTRLTVV.

This clonotype was picked up many times. The rearrangement joins TRBV7-2 to TRBJ2-1; 12 bases align to TRBD2. The germline CDR1 and CDR2 sequences are SGHTA and FQGNSA. The CDR3 has 20 amino acids. Trimming took 4 bases from V and 8 from J; bases not matched to a gene: 21. DNA of the CDR3: TGTGCCAGCAGCTCCCGCCCGGCCTCTAGCGGGAGGGCCGGTTATGATGAGCAGTTCTTC. Translated: CASSSRPASSGRAGYDEQFF.

The genes are TRBV30 and TRBJ1-1, with 7 bases identical to TRBD1. V was pared by 2 bases and J by 2 bases, with 5 bases of the junction left unmatched. This CDR3 is built from 14 residues. Germline V gene data show CDR1 as GTSNPN and CDR2 as SVGIG (reference sequence). This CDR3 reads CAWSSRTGNTEAFF. CDR3 coding DNA: TGTGCCTGGAGTTCGCGGACAGGCAACACTGAAGCTTTCTTT.

The rearrangement uses TRBV20-1 and TRBJ2-5; a possible D gene is TRBD2 (7 bases). Germline V gene sequence: CDR1 DFQATT, CDR2 SNEGSKA (reference sequence). The CDR3 totals 14 residues. Deletions cut 5 bases from V and 5 bases from J, with 18 bases between. In DNA, the CDR3 is TGCAGTGCTGAGAGGGGGGGGCGAGGGGAGACCCAGTACTTC. This gives the protein CSAERGGRGETQYF.

This clonotype was observed a handful of times. This chain uses TRBV7-2 with TRBJ2-7; 11 bases agree with TRBD1. CDR1 and CDR2 (germline): SGHTA, FQGNSA. The CDR3 spans 15 residues. The V gene end was trimmed by 5 bases and the J gene end by 0 bases; junction bases not matched to a gene: 3. The CDR3 loop is CASSRTGGFSYEQYF. DNA of the CDR3: TGTGCCAGCAGCCGGACAGGGGGCTTCTCCTACGAGCAGTACTTC. The whole variable domain, filled in from reference TRBV7-2 and TRBJ2-7, reads GAGVSQSPSNKVTEKGKDVELRCDPISGHTALYWYRQSLGQGLEFLIYFQGNSAPDKSGLPSDRFSAERTGGSVSTLTIQRTQQEDSAVYLCASSRTGGFSYEQYFGPGTRLTVT.

This chain's CDR3 is CASRFGAYEQYF. CDR3 nucleotide sequence: TGTGCCAGCAGGTTCGGGGCGTACGAGCAGTACTTC. The chain uses TRBV12-3 or TRBV12-4 and TRBJ2-7; either TRBD1 or TRBD2 may supply D (5 bases each). Trimming stripped 6 bases from V and 4 bases from J, with 10 bases between. CDR3 size: 12 residues.

This clonotype came up a few times. The chain uses TRBV12-3 or TRBV12-4 and TRBJ1-6, with D tentatively TRBD1 (5 bases). CDR3 length: 16 amino acids. Trimming took 6 bases from V and 7 from J, leaving 19 bases between them. This chain's CDR3 is CASSLGYGGSNSPLHF. The CDR3 DNA reads TGTGCCAGCAGCCTAGGTTACGGGGGGTCAAATTCACCCCTCCACTTT.

In this sample, this clonotype turned up a few times. V and J are TRBV7-2 and TRBJ1-2; D possibly corresponds to TRBD1 (6 bases). The CDR3 is made up of 14 amino acids. The V gene lost 1 base and the J gene lost 8 bases, with 14 bases spanning the gap. From germline, CDR1 is SGHTA and CDR2 FQGNSA. The CDR3, as DNA: TGTGCCAGCAGCTTAGGGCGGGGGGCGGAGGGCTACACCTTC. It yields the protein CASSLGRGAEGYTF.

This sequence joins TRBV2 and TRBJ1-5; D perhaps matches TRBD1 (5 bases). CDR3 size: 14 residues. Trimming cost V 4 bases and J 7 bases, with 14 bases left between them. Germline V gene data show CDR1 as SNHLY and CDR2 as FYNNEI. The CDR3 sequence is CASSGAPAGQPQHF. CDR3 bases: TGTGCCAGCAGTGGGGCGCCGGCAGGGCAGCCCCAGCATTTT. Combining the CDR3 with reference TRBV2 and TRBJ1-5 gives the whole variable domain EPEVTQTPSHQVTQMGQEVILRCVPISNHLYFYWYRQILGQKVEFLVSFYNNEISEKSEIFDDQFSVERPDGSNFTLKIRSTKLEDSAMYFCASSGAPAGQPQHFGDGTRLSIL.

This clonotype showed up just a few times. The chain is built from TRBV5-1 and TRBJ2-7, with D tentatively TRBD2 (6 bases). Germline CDR1 is SGHRS and CDR2 is YFSETQ. The CDR3 covers 15 residues. V was pared by 0 bases and J by 2 bases, with 12 bases between. CDR3 region: CASSLGGGLTYEQYF. The CDR3 DNA reads as TGCGCCAGCAGCTTGGGGGGCGGACTAACCTACGAGCAGTACTTC.

This clonotype appeared many times. V gene TRBV6-2 or TRBV6-3 combines with J gene TRBJ1-1; TRBD1 might be the D (6 bases). V was clipped by 6 bases and J by 10 bases, with 12 bases between them. The CDR3 length is 11 residues. CDR1 is MNHEY, CDR2 SVGEGT, per germline. This CDR3 is CASRLGQGAFF. The CDR3 DNA reads TGTGCCAGCAGATTGGGACAAGGAGCTTTCTTT.

This clonotype was counted between two and nine times. This chain connects TRBV12-3 or TRBV12-4 to TRBJ2-2, with TRBD1 identical over 9 bases. With V trimmed by 5 bases and J by 5 bases, 6 bases remained unmatched. The CDR3 runs 15 residues. CDR3 nucleotide sequence: TGTGCCAGCAGTCTAGGACAGGGGTTAACCGGGGAGCTGTTTTTT. Protein product: CASSLGQGLTGELFF.

This clonotype was seen a few times. V is TRBV10-3 and J is TRBJ1-5; TRBD1 might be the D (5 bases). The CDR3 is 13 amino acids. Germline V gene sequence: CDR1 ENHRY, CDR2 SYGVKD. V was shortened by 6 bases and J by 5 bases, with 11 bases between the two germline ends. In DNA, the CDR3 is TGTGCCATCAGAATAGGGGCGGATCAGCCCCAGCATTTT. Its translation: CAIRIGADQPQHF.